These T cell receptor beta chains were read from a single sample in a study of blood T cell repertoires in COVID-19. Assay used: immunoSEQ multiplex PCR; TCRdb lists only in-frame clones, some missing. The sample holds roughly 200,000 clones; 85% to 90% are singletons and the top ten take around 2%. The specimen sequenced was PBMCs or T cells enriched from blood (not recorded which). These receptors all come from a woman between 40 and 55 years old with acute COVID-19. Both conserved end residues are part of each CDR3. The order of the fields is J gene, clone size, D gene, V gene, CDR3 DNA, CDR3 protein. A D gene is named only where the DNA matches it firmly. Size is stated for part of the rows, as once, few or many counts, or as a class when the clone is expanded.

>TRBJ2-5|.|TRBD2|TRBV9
TGTGCCAGCAGCTACGGGACTAGCGGCTTACAAGAGACCCAGTACTTC
CASSYGTSGLQETQYF
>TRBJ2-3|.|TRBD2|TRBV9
TGTGCCAGCAGCGTAGGTAGCGGGGGGGCACCGAGCACAGATACGCAGTATTTT
CASSVGSGGAPSTDTQYF
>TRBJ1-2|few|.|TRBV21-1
TGTGCCAGCAGCAGGGAGAGGGACTTAAACTATGGCTACACCTTC
CASSRERDLNYGYTF
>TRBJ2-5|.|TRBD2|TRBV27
TGTGCCAGCAGGGATCTAGCGGTCCAAGAGACCCAGTACTTC
CASRDLAVQETQYF
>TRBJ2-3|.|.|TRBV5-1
TGCGCCAGCAGCTCTACTAGCACAGATACGCAGTATTTT
CASSSTSTDTQYF
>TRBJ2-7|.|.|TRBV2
TGTGCCAGCAGTGAAATCGGCAGGGACTTATCCTACGAGCAGTACTTC
CASSEIGRDLSYEQYF
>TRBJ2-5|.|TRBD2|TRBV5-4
TGTGCCAGCAGCTCGGGAACTAGCGGGAGGGCCAAAGGGACCCAGTACTTC
CASSSGTSGRAKGTQYF
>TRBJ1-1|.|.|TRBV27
TGTGCCAGCAGTTTCACAGGGACTGAAGCTTTCTTT
CASSFTGTEAFF
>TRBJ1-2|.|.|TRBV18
TGTGCCAGCTCACCACCTGAGAATAACTATGGCTACACCTTC
CASSPPENNYGYTF
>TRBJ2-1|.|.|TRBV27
TGTGCCAGCAGTTTTTCGGGCGGGGAAACCTACAATGAGCAGTTCTTC
CASSFSGGETYNEQFF
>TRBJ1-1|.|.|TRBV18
TGTGCCAGCTCACCAATTCAAGGGGCGTCTTTTAACACTGAAGCTTTCTTT
CASSPIQGASFNTEAFF
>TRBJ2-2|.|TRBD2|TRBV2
TGTGCCAGCATTGGACTAGCGAGTACCGGGGAGCTGTTTTTT
CASIGLASTGELFF
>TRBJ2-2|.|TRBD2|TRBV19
TGTGCCAGTAGTCCCGCGGGAGGGAGGACCGGGGAGCTGTTTTTT
CASSPAGGRTGELFF
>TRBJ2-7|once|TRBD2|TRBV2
TGTGCCAGCAGGCTGACTAGCGGCTACGAGCAGTACTTC
CASRLTSGYEQYF
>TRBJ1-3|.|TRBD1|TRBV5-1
TGCGCCAGCAGCGGACAGGGCCAGGGCTCAGGAAACACCATATATTTT
CASSGQGQGSGNTIYF
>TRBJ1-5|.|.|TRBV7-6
TGTGCCAGCAGCTTGGCACCTAGCAATCAGCCCCAGCATTTT
CASSLAPSNQPQHF
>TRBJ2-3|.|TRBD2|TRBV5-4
TGTGCCAGCAGCAGCAGCGGGGGGCGGAGCACAGATACGCAGTATTTT
CASSSSGGRSTDTQYF
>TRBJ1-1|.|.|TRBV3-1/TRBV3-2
TGTGCCAGCAGCCATATCAGGGGTGGTAACACTGAAGCTTTCTTT
CASSHIRGGNTEAFF
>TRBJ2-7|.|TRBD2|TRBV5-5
TGTGCCAGCAGCTTCCGCGGGGGGTGGTACGAGCAGTACTTC
CASSFRGGWYEQYF
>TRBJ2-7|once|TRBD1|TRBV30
TGTGCCTCTAATTCCGGGACAGGCCTTACCGAGCAGTACTTC
CASNSGTGLTEQYF
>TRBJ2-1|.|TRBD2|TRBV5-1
TGCGCCAGCAGCCCCCAGACTAGCGGGGTCAATGAGCAGTTCTTC
CASSPQTSGVNEQFF
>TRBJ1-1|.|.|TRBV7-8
TGTGCCAGCAGCCTTCAGGAGAACACTGAAGCTTTCTTT
CASSLQENTEAFF
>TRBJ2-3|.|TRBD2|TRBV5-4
TGTGCCAGCAGCTTGGCAGCGGGGGGGAGCACAGATACGCAGTATTTT
CASSLAAGGSTDTQYF
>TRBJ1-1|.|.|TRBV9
TGTGCCAGCAGCGTAGAGGCCAGTCCTACAGCACTTGAAGCTTTCTTT
CASSVEASPTALEAFF
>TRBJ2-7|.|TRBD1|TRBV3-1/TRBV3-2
TGTGCCAGCAGCCAACCACCCTTAGGGGTGGGGACAGGGCCCTCCTACGAGCAGTACTTC
CASSQPPLGVGTGPSYEQYF
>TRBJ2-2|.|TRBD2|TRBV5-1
TGCGCCAGCAGCTTGGAAGCGGGGAGGAACACCGGGGAGCTGTTTTTT
CASSLEAGRNTGELFF
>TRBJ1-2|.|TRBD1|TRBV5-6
TGTGCCAGCACCTTGGAGGTGAAGGGGGCAGAATATGGCTACACCTTC
CASTLEVKGAEYGYTF
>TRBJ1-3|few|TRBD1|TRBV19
TGTGCCAGTAGTAGAAAACCGGGACAGGGAAAAGGAAACACCATATATTTT
CASSRKPGQGKGNTIYF
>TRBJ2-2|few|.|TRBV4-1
TGCGCCAGCAGCCAAGAGGCAACCCTCACCGGGGAGCTGTTTTTT
CASSQEATLTGELFF
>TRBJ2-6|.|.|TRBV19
TGTGCCAGTAGTCCCCAGGGGAGTGGGGCCAACGTCCTGACTTTC
CASSPQGSGANVLTF
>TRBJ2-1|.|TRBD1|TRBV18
TGTGCCAGCTCCCGGACAGGGGGTATCAATGAGCAGTTCTTC
CASSRTGGINEQFF
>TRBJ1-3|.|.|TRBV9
TGTGCCAGCAGCGTAGGGGAGGGTGTAGTCTCTGGAAACACCATATATTTT
CASSVGEGVVSGNTIYF
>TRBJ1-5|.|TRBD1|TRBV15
TGTGCCACCAGCAGAGTAACAGGGGGCGCGGGCAATCAGCCCCAGCATTTT
CATSRVTGGAGNQPQHF
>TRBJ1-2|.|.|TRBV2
TGTGCCAGCAGCCCGGGGGGGGGCTACACCTTC
CASSPGGGYTF
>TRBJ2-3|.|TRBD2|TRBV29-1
TGCAGCGTCCCACTAGCGGGGCTCACAGATACGCAGTATTTT
CSVPLAGLTDTQYF
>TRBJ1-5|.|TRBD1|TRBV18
TGTGCCAGCTCACTCCAGGGGGCTAGCAATCAGCCCCAGCATTTT
CASSLQGASNQPQHF
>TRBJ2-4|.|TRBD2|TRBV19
TGTGCCAGTAGCCTAGCGGGAGAAGTAGCCAAAAACATTCAGTACTTC
CASSLAGEVAKNIQYF
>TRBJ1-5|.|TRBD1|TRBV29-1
TGCAGCGTCCTTAACGGACAGGGGGGCAATCAGCCCCAGCATTTT
CSVLNGQGGNQPQHF
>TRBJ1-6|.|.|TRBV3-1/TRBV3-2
TGTGCCAGCAGCCAAGTACAGTATAATTCACCCCTCCACTTT
CASSQVQYNSPLHF
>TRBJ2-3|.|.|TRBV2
TGTGCCAGTTACACAGATACGCAGTATTTT
CASYTDTQYF
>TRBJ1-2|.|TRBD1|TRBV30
TGTGCCTGGAGTGCAGGGCTAACAGGGGCAGTCGATGGCTACACCTTC
CAWSAGLTGAVDGYTF
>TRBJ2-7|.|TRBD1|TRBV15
TGTGCCACCAGCAGAGGGACAGGGGGTTTCTCCTACGAGCAGTACTTC
CATSRGTGGFSYEQYF
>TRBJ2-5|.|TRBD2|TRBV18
TGTGCCAGCTCACCACCCAAGATAGCGGGAACGCAACAAGAGACCCAGTACTTC
CASSPPKIAGTQQETQYF
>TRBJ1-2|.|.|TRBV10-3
TGTGCCATCAGTGCAAGTCTAGCTAACTATGGCTACACCTTC
CAISASLANYGYTF
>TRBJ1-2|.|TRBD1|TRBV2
TGTGCCAGCAGGGCTACCGGGACAGGGCAGGGCTACACCTTC
CASRATGTGQGYTF
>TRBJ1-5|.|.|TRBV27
TGTGCCAGCAGTTTGACAGGTCGTAGCAATCAGCCCCAGCATTTT
CASSLTGRSNQPQHF
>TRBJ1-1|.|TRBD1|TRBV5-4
TGTGCCAGCAGCACCAGGGACAGGGGAGGTAGTAAGGCTTTCTTT
CASSTRDRGGSKAFF
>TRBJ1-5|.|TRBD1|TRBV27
TGTGCCAGCAGTCTACAGGGGGATCAGCCCCAGCATTTT
CASSLQGDQPQHF
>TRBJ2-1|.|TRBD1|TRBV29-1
TGCAGCGTAGAGAACAGGGGGTACAATGAGCAGTTCTTC
CSVENRGYNEQFF
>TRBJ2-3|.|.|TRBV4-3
TGCGCCAGCAGCCCAGGCCCTCCGGGATCGGCAGATACGCAGTATTTT
CASSPGPPGSADTQYF